The TCR beta chain described here comes from a study of blood T cell repertoires in COVID-19. Germline-derived CDR1 and CDR2 are SNHLY and FYNNEI. The CDR3 is made up of 16 amino acids. V shed 7 bases, J shed 0 bases, and the junction held 9 bases outside the gene matches. Profiled with immunoSEQ multiplex PCR; TCRdb holds only in-frame clones, not every one. This sample has tens of thousands of clones; 90% occur once, and the top ten carry around 1.3%. The clonotype originates from a man between 60 and 70 years old with acute or convalescent COVID-19. V and J are TRBV2 and TRBJ1-3, with 7 bases lining up with TRBD1. Sequencing was performed on peripheral blood. The CDR3 DNA sequence: TGTGCCAGCACCCGACAGGGCTTAAACTCTGGAAACACCATATATTTT. Residues: CASTRQGLNSGNTIYF.